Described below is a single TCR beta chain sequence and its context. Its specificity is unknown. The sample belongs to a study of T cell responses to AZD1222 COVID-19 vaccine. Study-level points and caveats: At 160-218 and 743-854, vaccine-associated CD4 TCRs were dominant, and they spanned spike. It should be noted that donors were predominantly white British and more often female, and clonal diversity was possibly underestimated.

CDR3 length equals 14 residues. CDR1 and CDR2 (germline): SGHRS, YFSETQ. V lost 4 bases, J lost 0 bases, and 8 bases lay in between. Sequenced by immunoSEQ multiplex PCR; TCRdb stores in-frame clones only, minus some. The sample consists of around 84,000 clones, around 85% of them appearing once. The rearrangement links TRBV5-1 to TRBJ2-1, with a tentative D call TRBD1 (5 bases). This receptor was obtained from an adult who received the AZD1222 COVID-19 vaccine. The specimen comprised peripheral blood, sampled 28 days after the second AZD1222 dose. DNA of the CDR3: TGCGCCAGCAGCGTCAGGGTCTCCTACAATGAGCAGTTCTTC. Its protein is CASSVRVSYNEQFF.